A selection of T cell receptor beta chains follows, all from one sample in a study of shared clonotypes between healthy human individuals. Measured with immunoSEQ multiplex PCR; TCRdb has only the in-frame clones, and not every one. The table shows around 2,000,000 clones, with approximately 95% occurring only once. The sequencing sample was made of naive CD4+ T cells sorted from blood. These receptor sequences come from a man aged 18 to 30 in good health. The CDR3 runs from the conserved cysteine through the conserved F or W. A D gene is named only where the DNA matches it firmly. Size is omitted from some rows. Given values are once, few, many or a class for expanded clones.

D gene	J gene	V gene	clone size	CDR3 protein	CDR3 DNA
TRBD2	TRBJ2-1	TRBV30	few	CAWSPGLAYNEQFF	TGTGCCTGGAGTCCGGGACTAGCCTACAATGAGCAGTTCTTC
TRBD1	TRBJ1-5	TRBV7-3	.	CASSAYRGQPQHF	TGTGCCAGCAGCGCCTACAGGGGTCAGCCCCAGCATTTT
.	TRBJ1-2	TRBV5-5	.	CASSLGPGANYGYTF	TGTGCCAGCAGCTTGGGCCCCGGAGCCAACTATGGCTACACCTTC
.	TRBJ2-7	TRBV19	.	CASSMYAAYEQYF	TGTGCCAGTAGTATGTACGCAGCCTACGAGCAGTACTTC
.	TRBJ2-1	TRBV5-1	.	CASSLELGGYEQFF	TGCGCCAGCAGCTTGGAACTAGGAGGTTATGAGCAGTTCTTC
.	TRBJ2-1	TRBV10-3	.	CAISGPPSKRFNEQFF	TGTGCCATCAGTGGACCCCCTAGCAAGCGGTTTAATGAGCAGTTCTTC
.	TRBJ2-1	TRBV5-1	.	CASSLDGVDEQFF	TGCGCCAGCAGCTTGGACGGGGTCGATGAGCAGTTCTTC
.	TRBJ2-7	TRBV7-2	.	CASRAGTLVGEQYF	TGTGCCAGCCGCGCGGGGACCTTGGTGGGAGAGCAGTACTTC
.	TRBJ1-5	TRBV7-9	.	CASSLAGTLDQPQHF	TGTGCCAGCAGCTTAGCGGGGACTTTGGATCAGCCCCAGCATTTT
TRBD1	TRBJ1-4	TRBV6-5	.	CASSRTGGIEVKLFF	TGTGCCAGCAGCCGGACAGGGGGCATCGAAGTCAAACTGTTTTTT
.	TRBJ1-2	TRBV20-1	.	CSAPAQGYTF	TGCAGTGCCCCGGCCCAGGGCTACACCTTC
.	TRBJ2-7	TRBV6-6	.	CASSSPGFSTGNEQYF	TGTGCCAGCAGTTCTCCGGGATTCTCAACGGGGAACGAGCAGTACTTC
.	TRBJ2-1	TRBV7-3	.	CASSPRGSYNEQFF	TGTGCCAGCAGCCCGAGGGGCTCCTACAATGAGCAGTTCTTC
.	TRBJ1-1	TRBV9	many	CASSVDEDTEAFF	TGTGCCAGCAGCGTAGATGAGGACACTGAAGCTTTCTTT
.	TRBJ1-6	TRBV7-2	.	CATGGRANSYNSPLHF	TGTGCCACCGGGGGGAGGGCTAACTCCTATAATTCACCCCTCCACTTT
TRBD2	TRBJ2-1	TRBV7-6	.	CASSSLAGGNNEQFF	TGTGCCAGCAGCTCGTTAGCGGGAGGGAACAATGAGCAGTTCTTC
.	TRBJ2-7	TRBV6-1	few	CASLPGTATYEQYF	TGTGCCAGCTTACCCGGGACGGCCACCTACGAGCAGTACTTC
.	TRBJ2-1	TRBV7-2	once	CASSFSRRVSYNEQFF	TGTGCCAGCAGCTTCTCCCGGAGGGTATCCTACAATGAGCAGTTCTTC
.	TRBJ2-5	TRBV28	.	CASSSTAETQYF	TGTGCCAGCAGTTCTACCGCGGAGACCCAGTACTTC
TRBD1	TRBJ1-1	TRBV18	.	CASSPAGTGGTEAFF	TGTGCCAGCTCACCAGCCGGGACAGGGGGGACTGAAGCTTTCTTT
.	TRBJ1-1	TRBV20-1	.	CSAWGGTEAFF	TGCAGTGCTTGGGGCGGCACTGAAGCTTTCTTT
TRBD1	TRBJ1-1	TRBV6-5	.	CASSYQGQGLLEAFF	TGTGCCAGCAGTTACCAGGGACAGGGTTTACTTGAAGCTTTCTTT
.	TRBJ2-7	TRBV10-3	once	CAISVGGDEQYF	TGTGCCATCAGTGTAGGAGGGGACGAGCAGTACTTC
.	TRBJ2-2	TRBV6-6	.	CASSPKRDLTGELFF	TGTGCCAGCAGTCCCAAACGGGACCTTACCGGGGAGCTGTTTTTT
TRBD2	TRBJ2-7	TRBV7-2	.	CASSVSGTVTTYYEQYF	TGTGCCAGCAGCGTTAGCGGGACCGTCACTACATACTACGAGCAGTACTTC
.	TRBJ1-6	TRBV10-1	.	CASSESMDSHNSPLHF	TGCGCCAGCAGTGAGTCGATGGACAGTCATAATTCACCCCTCCACTTT
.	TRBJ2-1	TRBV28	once	CASRFNEQFF	TGTGCCAGCAGGTTCAATGAGCAGTTCTTC
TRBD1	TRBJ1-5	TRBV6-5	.	CASRPGTGLNQPQHF	TGTGCCAGCAGACCCGGGACAGGTCTCAATCAGCCCCAGCATTTT
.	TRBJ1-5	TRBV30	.	CAGGLPNQPQHF	TGTGCCGGGGGACTGCCAAATCAGCCCCAGCATTTT
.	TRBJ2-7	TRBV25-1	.	CASSEDKPLEQYF	TGTGCCAGCAGCGAGGACAAGCCTCTCGAGCAGTACTTC
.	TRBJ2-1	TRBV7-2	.	CASSLAREKHEQFF	TGTGCCAGCAGCTTAGCCAGGGAGAAACATGAGCAGTTCTTC
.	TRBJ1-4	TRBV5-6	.	CASSQDRLQEKLFF	TGTGCCAGCAGCCAGGACCGACTCCAAGAAAAACTGTTTTTT
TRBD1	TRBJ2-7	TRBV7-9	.	CASTVRRDSVKVYEQYF	TGTGCCAGCACCGTTCGACGGGACAGCGTTAAGGTCTACGAGCAGTACTTC
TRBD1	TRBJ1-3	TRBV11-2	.	CASSLLQGASGNTIYF	TGTGCCAGCAGCTTATTACAGGGGGCATCGGGAAACACCATATATTTT
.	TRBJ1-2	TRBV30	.	CAWGGFDSSNYGYTF	TGTGCCTGGGGGGGGTTCGACTCCTCTAACTATGGCTACACCTTC
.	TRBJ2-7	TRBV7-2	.	CASSRLYEQYF	TGTGCCAGCAGCCGACTCTACGAGCAGTACTTC
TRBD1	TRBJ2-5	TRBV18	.	CASSTRTGNQETQYF	TGTGCCAGCTCAACCCGGACAGGGAACCAAGAGACCCAGTACTTC
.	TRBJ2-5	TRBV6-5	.	CASSWYRYQETQYF	TGTGCCAGCAGTTGGTACAGGTACCAAGAGACCCAGTACTTC
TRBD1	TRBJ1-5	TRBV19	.	CASRRQGSNQPQHF	TGTGCCAGTAGGAGACAGGGAAGCAATCAGCCCCAGCATTTT
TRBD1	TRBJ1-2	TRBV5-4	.	CASSFPGTGENWGYTF	TGTGCCAGCAGCTTCCCCGGGACAGGGGAGAATTGGGGCTACACCTTC
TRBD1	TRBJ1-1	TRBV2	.	CASSARQGSTEAFF	TGTGCCAGCAGTGCCCGACAGGGGAGCACTGAAGCTTTCTTT
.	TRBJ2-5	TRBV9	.	CASSVDRGGETQYF	TGTGCCAGCAGCGTAGATAGGGGAGGCGAGACCCAGTACTTC
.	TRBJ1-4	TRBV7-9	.	CASSSQRAANEKLFF	TGTGCCAGCAGCTCGCAGAGGGCAGCTAATGAAAAACTGTTTTTT
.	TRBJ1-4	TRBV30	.	CAWSVRRDKRAKLFF	TGTGCCTGGAGTGTACGGCGGGACAAGCGTGCAAAACTGTTTTTT
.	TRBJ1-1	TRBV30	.	CAWRAGNTEAFF	TGTGCCTGGAGGGCGGGGAACACTGAAGCTTTCTTT
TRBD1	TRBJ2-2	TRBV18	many	CASSPGQFNTGELFF	TGTGCCAGCTCACCGGGACAGTTCAACACCGGGGAGCTGTTTTTT
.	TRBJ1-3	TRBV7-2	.	CASSPAGNTIYF	TGTGCCAGCAGCCCGGCCGGAAACACCATATATTTT
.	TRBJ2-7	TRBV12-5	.	CASGLIYEQYF	TGTGCTAGTGGTTTGATCTACGAGCAGTACTTC
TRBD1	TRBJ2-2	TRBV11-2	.	CASRKTGGDTGELFF	TGTGCCAGCAGGAAGACAGGGGGGGACACCGGGGAGCTGTTTTTT